This TCR beta chain was captured by sequencing in a study of monozygotic twins with inflammatory bowel disease. Study-wide results and limits: IBD patients showed reduced TCRbeta diversity (inverse Simpson) versus healthy co-twins.

A word on this clonotype: The antigen remains unidentified.

Germline-derived CDR1 and CDR2 are SGHTA and FQGNSA. The CDR3 contains 12 residues. Used for each TCR library was about 3,800 ng of total RNA. TCRdb re-analyzed the 5' RACE reads; it lists each CDR3 protein once, without DNA. This sample's table has around 380,000 distinct CDR3 sequences. Sample: blood. The sequence came from a human donor with ulcerative colitis or Crohn's disease, or a healthy co-twin of an affected twin (not recorded which). The chain combines TRBV7-2 with TRBJ2-1; TCRdb reports TRBD1, a call that lacks DNA to check it against. The CDR3 sequence is CASSGFGREQFF.